This TCR beta chain emerged from a study of blood T cell repertoires in COVID-19. The overall study: Donors in the United States, Italy and Spain gave samples during acute or convalescent COVID-19. Sources were T cells, B-cell-depleted T cells, or PBMCs; the material itself was cDNA or gDNA.

Study processing details: How many nucleated cells were present was estimated from reference gene primer amplification. This table comes from immunoSEQ multiplex PCR, and its TCRdb copy is limited to in-frame clones, with some not included. The D gene and trimming were derived from the DNA, and the V and J assignments and clone size from that table. The sample has about 140,000 clones, 84% seen once. In its sample, this clone was seen once. The trim removed 1 base at V and 1 base at J, leaving 0 bases unmatched. The CDR3 runs 15 residues. Germline-derived CDR1 and CDR2 are SGHNT and YENEEA. The sequenced sample was peripheral blood. V gene TRBV11-3 combines with J gene TRBJ2-7; 11 bases agree with TRBD1. The sequence derives from a woman aged 55-70 years with acute or convalescent COVID-19. The CDR3 reads CASSLGDRGSYEQYF. CDR3 nucleotide sequence: TGTGCCAGCAGCTTAGGGGACAGGGGGTCCTACGAGCAGTACTTC.